This entry lists 10 T cell receptor beta chains sequenced from one sample in a study of T cells in Graves' hyperthyroidism and ophthalmopathy. RNA transcripts gave rise to amplified TCR beta CDR3 regions. Using the HTBI primer set, a first-round RT-PCR was run on the TCR CDR3. TCRdb used MiXCR to reprocess the multiplex PCR reads, holding one entry per CDR3 protein. In the table there are 250,000 to 300,000 distinct CDR3 sequences, 13% to 15% of which are singletons. Sequenced input: blood. Source of these receptors: a woman aged 40 to 50 with Graves' hyperthyroidism that later progressed to Graves' ophthalmopathy.

A few counts support this clonotype. This clone may be a read error of a much larger clone one base away. This chain uses TRBV11-2 with TRBJ2-2, with 9 bases lining up with TRBD2. V trimming: 5 bases; J trimming: 4 bases; junction bases outside the gene matches: 8. The CDR3 runs 16 residues. Germline values: CDR1 SGHAT, CDR2 FQNNGV. Here the CDR3 reads CASSLAGTTCTGELFF. The CDR3 nucleotides are TGTGCCAGCAGCCTAGCGGGGACAACCTGCACCGGGGAGCTGTTTTTT.

In this sample, this clonotype turned up a few times. V usage is TRBV14 and J usage is TRBJ2-1; 12 bases match TRBD2. CDR1 and CDR2 from the germline V gene are SGHDN and FVKESK. There are 18 residues in the CDR3. V trimming: 1 base; J trimming: 4 bases; junction bases outside the gene matches: 8. The CDR3 nucleotides are TGTGCCAGCAGCCAAGTGTCTAGCGGGAGGGCCCAGTACAATGAGCAGTTCTTC. Its translation is CASSQVSSGRAQYNEQFF.

This clonotype has ten or more counts. The chain uses TRBV19 and TRBJ1-5; 8 bases fit TRBD1. Germline V gene data show CDR1 as LNHDA and CDR2 as SQIVND (reference sequence). This CDR3 has 13 amino acids. J gave up 7 bases and V 5 bases, and 4 bases lay outside the gene matches. The CDR3 loop reads CASSAQGAQPQHF. Written as DNA, the CDR3 is TGTGCCAGTAGTGCGCAGGGGGCACAGCCCCAGCATTTT. Together with reference TRBV19 and TRBJ1-5, the CDR3 gives the full variable domain: DGGITQSPKYLFRKEGQNVTLSCEQNLNHDAMYWYRQDPGQGLRLIYYSQIVNDFQKGDIAEGYSVSREKKESFPLTVTSAQKNPTAFYLCASSAQGAQPQHFGDGTRLSIL.

To note about this clonotype: This clone may be a read error of a much larger clone one base away. The chain recombines TRBV28 with TRBJ1-5, with no clear D. The CDR3 has 12 residues. Germline CDR1 is MDHEN and CDR2 is SYDVKM. CDR3 amino acids: CTSTPPRGPQHF. CDR3 bases: TGTACCAGCACCCCCCCACGAGGGCCCCAGCATTTT. The full variable domain, in which reference TRBV28 and TRBJ1-5 provide the parts outside the CDR3, is DVKVTQSSRYLVKRTGEKVFLECVQDMDHENMFWYRQDPGLGLRLIYFSYDVKMKEKGDIPEGYSVSREKKERFSLILESASTNQTSMYLCTSTPPRGPQHFGDGTRLSIL.

The chain recombines TRBV27 with TRBJ2-5; 11 bases map to TRBD2. With 3 bases clipped from V and 4 bases from J, the junction kept 4 bases outside the gene matches. Germline CDR1 is MNHEY and CDR2 is SMNVEV (reference sequence). The CDR3 spans 15 residues. The CDR3 reads CASSFLGLAGETQYF. CDR3 sequence (DNA): TGTGCCAGCAGTTTTCTCGGACTAGCGGGAGAGACCCAGTACTTC.

This clonotype was picked up many times. This sequence joins TRBV20-1 and TRBJ1-2, with D uncertain. V shed 1 base and J shed 3 bases, with 9 bases lying between them. The CDR3 runs to 13 residues. Germline CDR1 is DFQATT and CDR2 is SNEGSKA (reference sequence). The CDR3 here is CSARAGGDYGYTF. CDR3 nucleotide sequence: TGCAGTGCTAGAGCAGGTGGGGACTATGGCTACACCTTC.

This clonotype was counted only a few times. One end of the junction fails to match germline, which may point to a read error. The chain recombines TRBV6-1 with TRBJ1-1, with 7 bases identical to TRBD1. Germline V lookup: CDR1 MNHNS, CDR2 SASEGT. The CDR3 loop spans 14 amino acids. The CDR3 region is CASSRLTGNAEAFF. DNA of the CDR3: TGTGCCAGCAGCCGATTGACAGGGAACGCTGAAGCTTTCTTT.

There are many counts of this clonotype. V usage is TRBV14 and J usage is TRBJ2-7; 9 nucleotides line up with TRBD2. J lost 6 bases, V lost 4 bases, and 10 bases had no gene match. Germline V lookup: CDR1 SGHDN, CDR2 FVKESK. The CDR3 sequence is 15 residues long. Written as DNA, the CDR3 is TGTGCCAGCAGCCCTTACCGTAGCGGGAGTGCCGAGCAGTACTTC. Amino acid sequence: CASSPYRSGSAEQYF. The whole variable domain, filled in from reference TRBV14 and TRBJ2-7, reads EAGVTQFPSHSVIEKGQTVTLRCDPISGHDNLYWYRRVMGKEIKFLLHFVKESKQDESGMPNNRFLAERTGGTYSTLKVQPAELEDSGVYFCASSPYRSGSAEQYFGPGTRLTVT.

This clonotype was counted at least ten times. The chain links TRBV5-1 to TRBJ2-2; 8 nucleotides align to TRBD2. Unmatched junction bases numbered 0, after V lost 7 bases and J lost 7 bases. The CDR3 is 11 amino acids. Germline lookup yields CDR1 SGHRS and CDR2 YFSETQ. Written as DNA, the CDR3 is TGCGCCAGCCGGGAGGGCGGGGAGCTGTTTTTT. It is translated as CASREGGELFF.

This clonotype appeared many times. The gene calls are TRBV18 and TRBJ1-4; TRBD1 matches at 8 bases. From germline, CDR1 is KGHSH and CDR2 LQKENI. J was trimmed by 5 bases and V by 6 bases; bases with no gene match: 5. The CDR3 sequence is 14 residues long. The CDR3 is CASSPGQGNEKLFF. CDR3 in DNA: TGTGCCAGCTCTCCCGGACAGGGCAATGAAAAACTGTTTTTT.